The next 14 T cell receptor beta chains were all read from a single sample in a study of PD-1 blockade in classical Hodgkin lymphoma. Time point in this sample: cycle 4 day 1 (C4D1), after around six weeks of nivolumab. No patient escaped relapse after autologous stem cell transplantation, and brentuximab vedotin exposure varied. Assay used: immunoSEQ multiplex PCR; TCRdb lists only in-frame clones, some missing. This sample yields 20,000 to 30,000 clones, of which around 74% are seen a single time; roughly 29% belongs to the top ten. The sequenced sample was peripheral blood mononuclear cells (PBMCs), obtained before the fourth cycle of nivolumab. Receptors originate from a human donor with classical Hodgkin lymphoma.

The rearrangement joins TRBV6-5 to TRBJ2-7; TRBD2 might be the D (5 bases). This CDR3 is 15 amino acids long. Germline assignment: CDR1 MNHEY and CDR2 SVGAGI. The V end was cut by 2 bases, the J end by 0 bases, with 11 bases between. CDR3 residues: CASSYDPDYSYEQYF. The CDR3 DNA reads TGTGCCAGCAGTTACGATCCCGACTACTCCTACGAGCAGTACTTC.

V gene TRBV6-5 combines with J gene TRBJ2-7; D is undetermined. The CDR3 is 12 amino acids. Trimming cost V 0 bases and J 2 bases, with 2 bases left between them. Germline V CDR1 and CDR2: MNHEY, SVGAGI. The CDR3 DNA reads TGTGCCAGCAGTTACTCGACCTACGAGCAGTACTTC. Translated: CASSYSTYEQYF.

V usage is TRBV28 and J usage is TRBJ1-1; 7 bases match TRBD1. With V trimmed by 5 bases and J by 7 bases, 10 bases remained unmatched. The germline CDR1 and CDR2 sequences are MDHEN and SYDVKM. CDR3 length equals 14 residues. The CDR3 loop is CASSPTGKLSEAFF. For the CDR3, the DNA is TGTGCCAGCAGTCCGACAGGGAAATTGAGTGAAGCTTTCTTT.

This chain joins TRBV7-2 and TRBJ2-7; tentatively, D is TRBD1 or TRBD2 (5 bases each). The CDR3 runs 15 residues. Trimming took 4 bases from V and 0 from J, leaving 13 bases between them. Germline-derived CDR1 and CDR2 are SGHTA and FQGNSA. This CDR3 is CASSSRTGASYEQYF. Written as DNA, the CDR3 is TGTGCCAGCAGCTCCCGAACCGGGGCCTCCTACGAGCAGTACTTC.

The chain combines TRBV6-5 with TRBJ2-7, with no clear D. There are 13 residues in the CDR3. The germline CDR1 and CDR2 sequences are MNHEY and SVGAGI. Between the trimmed V and J ends, which lost 8 bases and 2 bases, there was a span of 13 bases. The CDR3 DNA reads TGTGCCAGCGAAATAAACAGAGCCTACGAGCAGTACTTC. This sequence encodes CASEINRAYEQYF.

The rearrangement links TRBV21-1 to TRBJ2-3; no DNA check was done on the table's D call, TRBD2. TRBV21-1 has pseudogene status. This CDR3 has 16 amino acids. The CDR3 DNA sequence: TGTGCCAGCAGCAAAGAGCGAGCGGGGGACCACGGTGGCCAGTATTTT. Translating it yields CASSKERAGDHGGQYF.

The table lists this clone with a few counts. This chain connects TRBV19 to TRBJ2-2; possible D gene TRBD2, 5 bases. Germline V gives CDR1 LNHDA, CDR2 SQIVND (reference sequence). The CDR3 contains 13 residues. Trimming shortened V by 10 bases and J by 6 bases, and 15 bases separated the two germline ends. DNA for the CDR3: TGTGCCACCCTTGGAGCGCGGGCCGGGGAGCTGTTTTTT. It is translated as CATLGARAGELFF.

This sequence joins TRBV4-1 and TRBJ2-7, with D perhaps TRBD1 or TRBD2 (6 bases each). Trimming took 4 bases from V and 7 from J, leaving 17 bases between them. This CDR3 region has 14 residues. CDR1 is MGHRA, CDR2 YSYEKL, per germline. The CDR3, as DNA: TGCGCCAGCAGCCGGGGAACAGGGAGGAGAGAGCAGTACTTC. The encoded protein is CASSRGTGRREQYF.

The rearrangement uses TRBV28 and TRBJ2-2, with 12 bases matching TRBD1. Germline V CDR1 and CDR2: MDHEN, SYDVKM. The CDR3 spans 16 residues. With 4 bases clipped from V and 6 bases from J, the junction kept 6 bases outside the gene matches. In DNA form, the CDR3 reads TGTGCCAGCAGTTCCGGGACAGGGGGCTTGGCCGGGGAGCTGTTTTTT. Its protein product is CASSSGTGGLAGELFF.

The rearrangement uses TRBV6-1 and TRBJ1-5; 10 nucleotides match TRBD1. The CDR3 consists of 15 residues. V trimming: 6 bases; J trimming: 5 bases; junction bases outside the gene matches: 7. Germline CDR1 MNHNS, CDR2 SASEGT. The CDR3 loop reads CASSQPGQGYQPQHF. The CDR3 DNA sequence: TGTGCCAGCAGCCAACCGGGACAGGGGTATCAGCCCCAGCATTTT.

The chain is built from TRBV28 and TRBJ2-7; weak D call: TRBD2 (7 bases). Per germline, CDR1 MDHEN and CDR2 SYDVKM. CDR3 length equals 13 residues. V shed 8 bases and J shed 4 bases, with 15 bases lying between them. In nucleotides, the CDR3 is TGTGCCAGCGGGGGGGGACACCAGTACGAGCAGTACGTC. This encodes CASGGGHQYEQYV.

This chain joins TRBV11-2 and TRBJ1-6; D not resolved. This CDR3 has 15 amino acids. Looked up from germline, CDR1 is SGHAT and CDR2 is FQNNGV. Trimming pared 2 bases from V and 3 bases from J, leaving 8 bases between. The CDR3 coding sequence is TGTGCCAGCAGCTTAAGGATGCTCTATAATTCACCCCTCCACTTT. This translates into CASSLRMLYNSPLHF.

The rearrangement uses TRBV2 and TRBJ1-4, with a weak D call TRBD1 (6 bases). This CDR3 is built from 16 residues. V was trimmed by 7 bases and J by 8 bases, leaving 23 bases between them. Per the germline V gene, CDR1 is SNHLY and CDR2 is FYNNEI. This CDR3 reads CASTYFGGGKDEKLFF. CDR3 sequence (DNA): TGTGCCAGCACCTACTTCGGAGGGGGGAAAGACGAAAAACTGTTTTTT.

V usage is TRBV6-5 and J usage is TRBJ2-2, with D perhaps TRBD1 or TRBD2 (5 bases each). The ends were cut back, 6 bases at V and 1 base at J, with 9 bases in the middle. The CDR3 covers 14 residues. The germline V gene encodes CDR1 MNHEY and CDR2 SVGAGI. The CDR3 spells CASRRGQNTGELFF. CDR3 sequence (DNA): TGTGCCAGCAGGAGGGGCCAGAACACCGGGGAGCTGTTTTTT.